In its sample, the clone carrying this TCR beta chain was seen many times. Its antigen is unidentified. Other DNA variants within this sample encode the same CDR3. This sample is part of a study of beta chain features in type 1 diabetes. Study-level findings and limits: PCR may have favored shorter templates equally in patients and controls.

V dropped 5 bases and J dropped 7; count of bases not matched to a gene: 5. Per the germline V gene, CDR1 is MNHEY and CDR2 is SMNVEV (reference sequence). The CDR3 spans 13 residues. What was sequenced were expressed TCRB transcripts, since all of the isolated RNA had been reverse transcribed. Using immunoSEQ multiplex PCR, the repertoire was profiled, and TCRdb retains in-frame clones only, with some absent. This sample carries under 350,000 clones, roughly 8% of them seen once, and the ten largest clones take more than 0.9%. Sorting produced populations that all topped 95% purity. The clonotype originates from a woman in her late teens or twenties in good health. V and J are TRBV27 and TRBJ1-5, with 7 bases lining up with TRBD1. Sequencing was done on a sample of central memory CD4+ T cells from blood. The CDR3 nucleotides are TGTGCCAGCAGTGAACAGGGGAGACAGCCCCAGCATTTT. As protein: CASSEQGRQPQHF.